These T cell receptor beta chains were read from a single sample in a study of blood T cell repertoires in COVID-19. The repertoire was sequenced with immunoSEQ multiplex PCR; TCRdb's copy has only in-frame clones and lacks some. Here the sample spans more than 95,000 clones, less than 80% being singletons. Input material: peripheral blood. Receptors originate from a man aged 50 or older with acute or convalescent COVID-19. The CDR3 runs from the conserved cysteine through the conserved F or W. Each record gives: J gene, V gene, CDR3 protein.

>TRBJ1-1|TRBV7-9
CASSKGVTEAFF
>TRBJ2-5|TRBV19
CASSIRDRETQYF
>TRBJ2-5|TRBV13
CASSLRSQETQYF
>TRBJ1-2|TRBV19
CASTVGYGYTF
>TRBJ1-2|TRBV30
CAWSLQGARIGYTF
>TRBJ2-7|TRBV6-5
CASSYQGINSYEQYF
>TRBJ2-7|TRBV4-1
CASSQSGTDSYEQYF
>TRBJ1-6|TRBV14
CASSQEEVAYNSPLHF
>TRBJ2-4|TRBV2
CASSEAWTVLAKNIQYF
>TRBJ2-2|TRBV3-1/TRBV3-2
CASSQGLAGLTGELFF
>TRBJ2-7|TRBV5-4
CASSLTSGSYEQYF
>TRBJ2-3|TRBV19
CASSVEGTDTQYF
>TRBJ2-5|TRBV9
CASSVAGIRGSETQYF
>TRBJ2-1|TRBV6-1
CASSERGKGSYNEQFF
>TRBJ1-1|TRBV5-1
CASSLASGTGHGAFF
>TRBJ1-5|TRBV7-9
CASSLGQGGIGNQPQHF
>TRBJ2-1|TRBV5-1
CASSLGTSGRSEQFF
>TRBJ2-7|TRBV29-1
CSAMRPGNSYEQYF
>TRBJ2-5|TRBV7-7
CASSLMASGGAETQYF
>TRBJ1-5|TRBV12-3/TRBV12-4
CASKTGDIQPQHF
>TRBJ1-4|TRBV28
CASETGGQEKLFF
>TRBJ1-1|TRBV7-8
CASSYRTGGVTEAFF
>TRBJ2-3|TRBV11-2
CASSPRTSGLDTQYF
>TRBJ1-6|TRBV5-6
CASSLDTGAVYNSPLHF
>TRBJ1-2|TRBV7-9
CATAAPGQADYGYTF
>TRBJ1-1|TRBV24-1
CATSEAGGTEAFF
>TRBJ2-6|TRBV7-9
CASSLTPGQPYSGANVLTF
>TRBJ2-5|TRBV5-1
CASSLSSLTQYF
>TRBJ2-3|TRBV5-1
CASALAGVETDTQYF
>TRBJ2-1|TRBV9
CASSVAGRGSYNEQFF
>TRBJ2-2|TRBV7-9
CASSLALTRSGELFF
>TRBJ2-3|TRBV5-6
CASSGTPTDTDTQYF
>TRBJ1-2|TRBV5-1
CASSTRTEVYYGYTF
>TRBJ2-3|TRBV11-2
CASSPRLGISTDTQYF
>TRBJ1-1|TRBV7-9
CASSLGWGGNTEAFF
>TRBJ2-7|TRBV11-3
CASSLGGELTYEQYF
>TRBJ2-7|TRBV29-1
CSVEGRGGYEQYF
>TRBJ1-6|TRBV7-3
CASSSTGGYNSPLHF
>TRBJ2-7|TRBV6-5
CASSYSTGEQYF
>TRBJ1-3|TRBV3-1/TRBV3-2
CASSQGNSGNTIYF
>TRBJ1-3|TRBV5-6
CASSSQGAGNTIYF
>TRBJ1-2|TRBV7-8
CASSTERYGYTF